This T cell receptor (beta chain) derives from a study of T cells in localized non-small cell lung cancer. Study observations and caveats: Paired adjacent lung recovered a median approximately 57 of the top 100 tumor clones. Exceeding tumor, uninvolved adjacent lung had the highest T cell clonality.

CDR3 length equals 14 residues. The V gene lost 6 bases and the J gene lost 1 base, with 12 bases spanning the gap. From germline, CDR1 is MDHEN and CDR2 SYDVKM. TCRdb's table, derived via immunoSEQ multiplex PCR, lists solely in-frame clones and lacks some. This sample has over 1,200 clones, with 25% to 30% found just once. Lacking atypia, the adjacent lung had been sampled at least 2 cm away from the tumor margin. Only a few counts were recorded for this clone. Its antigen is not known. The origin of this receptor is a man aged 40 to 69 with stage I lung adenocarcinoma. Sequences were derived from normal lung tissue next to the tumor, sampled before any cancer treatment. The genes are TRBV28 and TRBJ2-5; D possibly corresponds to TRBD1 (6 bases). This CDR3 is CASSPTGTQETQYF. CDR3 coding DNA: TGTGCCAGCAGCCCTACAGGGACCCAAGAGACCCAGTACTTC.